This T cell receptor beta chain was sequenced for a study of T cell responses to AZD1222 COVID-19 vaccine. Looking at the study overall: The analysis combined second doses at about 4 or about 12 weeks.

Sequencing used immunoSEQ multiplex PCR; TCRdb keeps in-frame clones, though not all of them. This table holds about 55,000 clones, around 89% found once. Study-wide points: CD4 TCRs linked to vaccination spanned spike, dominating at 160-218 and 743-854. Unmutated variant regions are reportedly targeted by nearly half of spike-specific TCRs. There were mostly white British donors and more females than males, and clonal diversity was possibly underestimated.

Points on this clone: Its antigen is undetermined.

The V segment lost 0 bases and the J segment 7 bases; nucleotides outside the gene matches: 7. CDR3 length: 16 residues. Germline assignment: CDR1 LGHDT and CDR2 YNNKEL (reference sequence). The chain links TRBV3-1 (or the pseudogene TRBV3-2) to TRBJ2-1; TRBD2 aligns across 9 bases. Sequencing was performed on peripheral blood, taken on day 0 of AZD1222 vaccination. The receptor was isolated from an adult in good health. The CDR3 loop is CASSQELASGINEQFF. CDR3 DNA sequence: TGTGCCAGCAGCCAAGAACTTGCTAGCGGGATTAATGAGCAGTTCTTC.